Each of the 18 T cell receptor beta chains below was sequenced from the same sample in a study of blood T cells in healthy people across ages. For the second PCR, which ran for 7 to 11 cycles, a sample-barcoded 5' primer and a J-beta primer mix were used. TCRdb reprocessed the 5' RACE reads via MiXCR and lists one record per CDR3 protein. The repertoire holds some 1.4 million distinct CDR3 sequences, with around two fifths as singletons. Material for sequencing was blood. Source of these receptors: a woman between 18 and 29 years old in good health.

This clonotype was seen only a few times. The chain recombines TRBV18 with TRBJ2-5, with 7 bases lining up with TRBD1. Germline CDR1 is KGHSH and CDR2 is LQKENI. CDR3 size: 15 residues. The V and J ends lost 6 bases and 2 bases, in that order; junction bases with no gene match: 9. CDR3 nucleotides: TGTGCCAGCTCCCCCGGGACAGTGGATCAAGAGACCCAGTACTTC. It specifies CASSPGTVDQETQYF.

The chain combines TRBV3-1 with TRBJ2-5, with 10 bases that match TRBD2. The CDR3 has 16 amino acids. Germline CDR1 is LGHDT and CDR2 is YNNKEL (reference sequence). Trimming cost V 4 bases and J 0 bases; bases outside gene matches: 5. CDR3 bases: TGTGCCAGCAGCCCTCTAGCGGGAGTGTACCAAGAGACCCAGTACTTC. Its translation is CASSPLAGVYQETQYF.

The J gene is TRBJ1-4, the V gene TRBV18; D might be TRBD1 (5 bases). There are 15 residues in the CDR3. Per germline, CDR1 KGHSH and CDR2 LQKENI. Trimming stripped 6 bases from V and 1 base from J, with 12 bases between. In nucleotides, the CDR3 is TGTGCCAGCTCGACCAGGGTGGGAACTAATGAAAAACTGTTTTTT. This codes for CASSTRVGTNEKLFF.

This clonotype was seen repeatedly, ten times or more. The CDR3 DNA is TGTGCCACGAACACCGGGACAGGGGGCACAGATACGCAGTATTTT. This codes for CATNTGTGGTDTQYF. J is TRBJ2-3 and V is TRBV15; 10 bases fit TRBD1. The trim removed 9 bases at V and 1 base at J, leaving 7 bases unmatched. Germline V gene lookup returns CDR1 LNHNV and CDR2 YYDKDF (reference sequence). CDR3 length: 15 residues.

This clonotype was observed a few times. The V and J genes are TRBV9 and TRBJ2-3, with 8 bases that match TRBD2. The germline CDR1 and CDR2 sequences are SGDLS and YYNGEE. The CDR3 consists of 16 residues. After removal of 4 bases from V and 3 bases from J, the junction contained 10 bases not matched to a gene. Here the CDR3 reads CASSPEERGLTDTQYF. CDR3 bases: TGTGCCAGCAGCCCAGAGGAGCGGGGGCTAACAGATACGCAGTATTTT.

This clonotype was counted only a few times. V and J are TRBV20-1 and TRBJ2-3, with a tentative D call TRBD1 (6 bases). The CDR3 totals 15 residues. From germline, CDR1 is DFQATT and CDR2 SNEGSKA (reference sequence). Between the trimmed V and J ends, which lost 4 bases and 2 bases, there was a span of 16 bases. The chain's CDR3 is CSATGDPGSTDTQYF. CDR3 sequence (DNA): TGCAGTGCTACAGGGGACCCAGGTTCCACAGATACGCAGTATTTT.

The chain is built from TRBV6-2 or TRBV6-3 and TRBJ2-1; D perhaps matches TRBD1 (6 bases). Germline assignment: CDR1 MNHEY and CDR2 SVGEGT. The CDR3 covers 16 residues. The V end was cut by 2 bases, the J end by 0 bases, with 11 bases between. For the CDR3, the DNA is TGTGCCAGCAGTTACCTAAAGGGGGTCTCCTACAATGAGCAGTTCTTC. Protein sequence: CASSYLKGVSYNEQFF.

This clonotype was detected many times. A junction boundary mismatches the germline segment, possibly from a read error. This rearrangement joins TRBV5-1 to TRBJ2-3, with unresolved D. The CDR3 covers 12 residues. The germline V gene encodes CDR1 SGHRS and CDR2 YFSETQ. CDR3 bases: TGTGCCAGCAGTTCTAGCACAGATACGCAGTATTTT. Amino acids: CASSSSTDTQYF.

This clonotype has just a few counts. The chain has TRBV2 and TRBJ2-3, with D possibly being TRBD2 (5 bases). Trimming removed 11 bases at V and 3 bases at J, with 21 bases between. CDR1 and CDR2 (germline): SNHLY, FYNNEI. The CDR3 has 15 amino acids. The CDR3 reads CASRIPGKATDTQYF. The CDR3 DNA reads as TGTGCCTCAAGGATCCCCGGGAAAGCGACAGATACGCAGTATTTT. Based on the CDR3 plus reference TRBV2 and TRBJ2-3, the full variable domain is EPEVTQTPSHQVTQMGQEVILRCVPISNHLYFYWYRQILGQKVEFLVSFYNNEISEKSEIFDDQFSVERPDGSNFTLKIRSTKLEDSAMYFCASRIPGKATDTQYFGPGTRLTVL.

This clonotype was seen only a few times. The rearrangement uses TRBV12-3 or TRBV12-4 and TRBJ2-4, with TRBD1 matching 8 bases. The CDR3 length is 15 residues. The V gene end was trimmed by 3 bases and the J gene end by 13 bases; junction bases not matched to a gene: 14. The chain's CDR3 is CASSFGTGDYNEQYF. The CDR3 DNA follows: TGTGCCAGCAGTTTTGGGACAGGTGACTACAATGAGCAGTACTTC.

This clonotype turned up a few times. The CDR3 loop reads CASSLDDGEQYF. CDR3 bases: TGTGCCAGCAGCTTAGATGACGGCGAGCAGTACTTC. The chain links TRBV7-8 to TRBJ2-7; D is ambiguous. The ends were cut back, 1 base at V and 6 bases at J, with 7 bases in the middle. Germline values: CDR1 SGHVS, CDR2 FQNEAQ. The CDR3 runs 12 residues.

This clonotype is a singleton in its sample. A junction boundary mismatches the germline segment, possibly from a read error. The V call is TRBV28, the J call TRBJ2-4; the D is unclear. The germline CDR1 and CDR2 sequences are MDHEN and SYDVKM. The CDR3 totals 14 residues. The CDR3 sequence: CAGSWGLAKNIQYF. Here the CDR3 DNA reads TGTGCCGGCAGTTGGGGTCTAGCCAAAAACATTCAGTACTTC.

CDR3 loop: CSAAGELASETQYF. CDR3 bases: TGCAGTGCAGCGGGGGAGTTAGCTTCGGAGACCCAGTACTTC. The V call is TRBV20-1, the J call TRBJ2-5, with TRBD2 matching 8 bases. This CDR3 is built from 14 residues. V lost 6 bases, J lost 5 bases, and 11 bases stayed unmatched. The germline CDR1 and CDR2 sequences are DFQATT and SNEGSKA (reference sequence).

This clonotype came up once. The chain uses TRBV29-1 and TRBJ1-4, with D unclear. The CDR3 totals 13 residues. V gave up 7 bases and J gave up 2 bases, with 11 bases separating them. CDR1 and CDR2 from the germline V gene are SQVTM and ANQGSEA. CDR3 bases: TGCAGCGCCAGTCCTGGGACTAATGAAAAACTGTTTTTT. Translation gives CSASPGTNEKLFF. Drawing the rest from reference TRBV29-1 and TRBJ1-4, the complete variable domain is SAVISQKPSRDICQRGTSLTIQCQVDSQVTMMFWYRQQPGQSLTLIATANQGSEATYESGFVIDKFPISRPNLTFSTLTVSNMSPEDSSIYLCSASPGTNEKLFFGSGTQLSVL.

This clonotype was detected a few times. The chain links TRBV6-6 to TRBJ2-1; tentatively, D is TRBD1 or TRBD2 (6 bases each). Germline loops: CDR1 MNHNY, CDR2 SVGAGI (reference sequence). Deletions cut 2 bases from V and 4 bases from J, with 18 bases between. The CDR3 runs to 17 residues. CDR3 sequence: CASSYPTGGGPYNEQFF. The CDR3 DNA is TGTGCCAGCAGTTACCCGACAGGAGGGGGGCCTTACAATGAGCAGTTCTTC.

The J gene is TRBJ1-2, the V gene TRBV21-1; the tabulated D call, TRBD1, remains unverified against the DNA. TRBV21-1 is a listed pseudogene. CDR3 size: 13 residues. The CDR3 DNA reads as TGTGCCAGCAGAACACGGGACCCGTGGGGCTACACCTTC. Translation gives CASRTRDPWGYTF.

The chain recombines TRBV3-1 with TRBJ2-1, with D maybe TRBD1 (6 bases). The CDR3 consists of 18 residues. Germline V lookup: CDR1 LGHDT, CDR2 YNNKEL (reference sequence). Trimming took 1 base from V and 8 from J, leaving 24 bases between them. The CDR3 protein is CASSQVRRTASLGYEQFF. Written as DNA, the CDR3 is TGTGCCAGCAGCCAAGTCCGAAGGACAGCCTCCCTTGGGTATGAGCAGTTCTTC.

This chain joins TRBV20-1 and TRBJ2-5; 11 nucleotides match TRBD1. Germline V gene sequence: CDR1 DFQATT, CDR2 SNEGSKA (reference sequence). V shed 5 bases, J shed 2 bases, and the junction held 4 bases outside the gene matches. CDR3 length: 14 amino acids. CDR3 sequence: CSAPGTGGQETQYF. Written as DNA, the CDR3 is TGCAGTGCTCCCGGGACAGGGGGTCAAGAGACCCAGTACTTC.